The entry below gives a single T cell receptor beta chain sequence along with its context. V was trimmed by 4 bases and J by 2 bases, leaving 13 bases between them. This CDR3 contains 15 residues. Germline V gene sequence: CDR1 SGHNT, CDR2 YYREEE (reference sequence). This entry belongs to a study of cytomegalovirus exposure and HLA in healthy donors. PCR primers comprised 60 Vbeta and 13 Jbeta primers. TCRdb's copy holds only in-frame clones and misses some; the assay was immunoSEQ multiplex PCR. The sample consists of tens of thousands of clones, 65% to 75% of them appearing once. The sequenced sample consisted of PBMCs. The receptor's source is a man between 45 and 60 years old in good health and CMV-seropositive. J is TRBJ1-3 and V is TRBV5-4; no clear D. The CDR3 loop reads CASSDGSRAGNTIYF. The CDR3 DNA is TGTGCCAGCAGCGACGGGAGTAGGGCTGGAAACACCATATATTTT.